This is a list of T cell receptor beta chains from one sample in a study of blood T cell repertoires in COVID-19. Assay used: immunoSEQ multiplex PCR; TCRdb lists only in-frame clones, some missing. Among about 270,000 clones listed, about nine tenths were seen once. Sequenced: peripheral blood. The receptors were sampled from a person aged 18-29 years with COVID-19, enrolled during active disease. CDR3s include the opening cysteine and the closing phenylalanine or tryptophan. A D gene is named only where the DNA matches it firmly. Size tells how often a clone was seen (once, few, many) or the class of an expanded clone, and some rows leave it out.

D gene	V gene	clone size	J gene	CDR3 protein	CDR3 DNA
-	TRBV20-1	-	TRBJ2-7	CSAWDSPQQYF	TGCAGTGCTTGGGACTCGCCTCAGCAGTACTTC
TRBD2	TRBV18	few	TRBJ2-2	CASSPSGLNTGELFF	TGTGCCAGCTCACCTAGCGGGCTGAACACCGGGGAGCTGTTTTTT
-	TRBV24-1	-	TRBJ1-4	CATSDPGQQPEKLFF	TGTGCCACCAGTGATCCGGGACAACAACCTGAAAAACTGTTTTTT
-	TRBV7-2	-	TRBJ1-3	CASSPSLGRVGNTIYF	TGTGCCAGCAGCCCGTCCCTCGGCAGGGTGGGAAACACCATATATTTT
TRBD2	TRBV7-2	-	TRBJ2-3	CASSLGESGSTYTDTQYF	TGTGCCAGCAGCTTAGGCGAGAGCGGGAGCACGTACACAGATACGCAGTATTTT
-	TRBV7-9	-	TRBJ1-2	CASSFSSNYGYTF	TGTGCCAGCAGCTTCTCCAGTAACTATGGCTACACCTTC
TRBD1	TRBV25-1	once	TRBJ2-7	CASTGQGSSYEQYF	TGTGCCAGCACCGGACAGGGGAGTTCCTACGAGCAGTACTTC
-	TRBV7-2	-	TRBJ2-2	CASSLGGFRDTGELFF	TGTGCCAGCAGCTTAGGAGGGTTTCGAGACACCGGGGAGCTGTTTTTT
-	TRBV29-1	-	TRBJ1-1	CSVEGRMNTEAFF	TGCAGCGTTGAAGGGCGGATGAACACTGAAGCTTTCTTT
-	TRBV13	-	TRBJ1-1	CASSLGGARPGKAFF	TGTGCCAGCAGCTTAGGGGGGGCGCGGCCCGGTAAAGCTTTCTTT
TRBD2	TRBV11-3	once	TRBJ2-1	CASSTTSGPDNEQFF	TGTGCCAGCAGCACCACTAGCGGACCAGACAATGAGCAGTTCTTC
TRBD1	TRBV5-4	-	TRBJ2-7	CASSLRTGAYEQYF	TGTGCCAGCAGCTTGAGAACAGGGGCCTACGAGCAGTACTTC
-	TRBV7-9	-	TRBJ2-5	CASSFGRGEETQYF	TGTGCCAGCAGCTTCGGCAGGGGCGAAGAGACCCAGTACTTC
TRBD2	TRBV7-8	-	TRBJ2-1	CASSPLAGGITEQFF	TGTGCCAGCAGCCCCCTAGCGGGAGGAATTACTGAGCAGTTCTTC
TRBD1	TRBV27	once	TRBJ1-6	CASSLQGVNSPLHF	TGTGCCAGCAGTTTACAGGGGGTTAATTCACCCCTCCACTTT
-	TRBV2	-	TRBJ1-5	CASSEERVSQPQHF	TGTGCCAGCAGTGAAGAGAGAGTAAGTCAGCCCCAGCATTTT
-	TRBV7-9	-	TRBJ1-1	CASSLHRIKNTEAFF	TGTGCCAGCAGCCTTCACAGGATTAAGAACACTGAAGCTTTCTTT
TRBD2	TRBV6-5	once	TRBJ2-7	CASKEGLAAYEQYF	TGTGCCAGCAAGGAGGGACTAGCGGCATACGAGCAGTACTTC
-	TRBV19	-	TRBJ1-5	CASSVGGPQPQHF	TGTGCCAGTAGTGTCGGAGGGCCACAGCCCCAGCATTTT
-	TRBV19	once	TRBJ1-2	CASSILTGLNYGYTF	TGTGCCAGTAGTATATTGACGGGACTTAACTATGGCTACACCTTC
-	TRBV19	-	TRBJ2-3	CASSIKLASGTDTQYF	TGTGCCAGTAGTATAAAACTAGCCAGCGGCACAGATACGCAGTATTTT
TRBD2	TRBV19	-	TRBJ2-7	CASSIADGEGISSYEQYF	TGTGCCAGTAGTATTGCTGACGGGGAGGGAATTAGCTCCTACGAGCAGTACTTC
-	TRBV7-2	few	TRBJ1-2	CASSSGGEEYGYTF	TGTGCCAGCAGCTCCGGGGGGGAAGAATATGGCTACACCTTC
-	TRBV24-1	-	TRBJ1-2	CATSDTTENYGYTF	TGTGCCACCAGTGATACGACAGAGAACTATGGCTACACCTTC
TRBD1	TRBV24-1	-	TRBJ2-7	CATSAGGPSYEQYF	TGTGCCACCAGTGCAGGGGGTCCCTCCTACGAGCAGTACTTC
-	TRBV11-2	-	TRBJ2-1	CASSLVPQWESSYNEQFF	TGTGCCAGCAGCTTAGTACCACAGTGGGAGAGCTCCTACAATGAGCAGTTCTTC
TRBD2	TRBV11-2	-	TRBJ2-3	CASSFLLAGGDTQYF	TGTGCCAGCAGCTTCTTGCTAGCGGGAGGAGATACGCAGTATTTT
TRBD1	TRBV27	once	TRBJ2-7	CASSLTGGDYEQYF	TGTGCCAGCAGCTTGACAGGGGGTGACTACGAGCAGTACTTC
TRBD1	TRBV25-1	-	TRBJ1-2	CASSDGDRPIYGYTF	TGTGCCAGCAGTGATGGGGACAGGCCGATTTATGGCTACACCTTC
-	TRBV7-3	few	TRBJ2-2	CASSPTGTGELFF	TGTGCCAGCAGCCCCACAGGGACCGGGGAGCTGTTTTTT
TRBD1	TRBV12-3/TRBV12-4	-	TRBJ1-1	CASRGTGGAAFF	TGTGCCAGCAGAGGAACAGGGGGGGCGGCTTTCTTT
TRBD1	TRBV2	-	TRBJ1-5	CASRAWTGSGNQPQHF	TGTGCCAGCAGGGCATGGACAGGGTCTGGCAATCAGCCCCAGCATTTT
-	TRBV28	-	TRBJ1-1	CASSLGGSNTEAFF	TGTGCCAGCAGTTTGGGAGGTTCGAACACTGAAGCTTTCTTT
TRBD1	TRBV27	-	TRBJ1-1	CASSWGQGRTEAFF	TGTGCCAGCAGTTGGGGACAGGGTCGAACTGAAGCTTTCTTT
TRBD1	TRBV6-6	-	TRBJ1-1	CASSRQGADTEAFF	TGTGCCAGCAGTCGACAGGGGGCGGACACTGAAGCTTTCTTT
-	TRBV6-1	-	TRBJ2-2	CASSEARGNGELFF	TGTGCCAGCAGTGAAGCACGCGGGAACGGGGAGCTGTTTTTT
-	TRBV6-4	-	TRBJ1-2	CASPVPPDYGYTF	TGTGCCAGCCCCGTCCCCCCGGACTATGGCTACACCTTC
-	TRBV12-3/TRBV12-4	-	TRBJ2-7	CASSPGGEGQYF	TGTGCCAGCAGTCCGGGGGGCGAGGGGCAGTACTTC
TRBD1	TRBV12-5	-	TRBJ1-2	CASGLVVGRGVRGYTF	TGTGCTAGTGGTTTGGTAGTAGGCAGGGGGGTAAGAGGCTACACCTTC
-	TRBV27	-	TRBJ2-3	CASSLAGWDTQYF	TGTGCCAGCAGTTTAGCAGGGTGGGATACGCAGTATTTT
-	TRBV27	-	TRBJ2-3	CASSLLGVSSTDTQYF	TGTGCCAGCAGTTTACTAGGGGTTTCTAGCACAGATACGCAGTATTTT
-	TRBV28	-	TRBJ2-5	CASSLAGGKETQYF	TGTGCCAGCAGTCTAGCAGGGGGGAAAGAGACCCAGTACTTC
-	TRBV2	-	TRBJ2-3	CASRAGSSTDTQYF	TGTGCCAGCAGGGCGGGGTCTAGCACAGATACGCAGTATTTT
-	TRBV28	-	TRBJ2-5	CASSSWSGGNQETQYF	TGTGCCAGCAGTTCCTGGAGCGGCGGGAACCAAGAGACCCAGTACTTC
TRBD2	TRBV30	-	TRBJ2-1	CAWSVPGLAVLEGEQFF	TGTGCCTGGAGTGTACCGGGACTAGCGGTGTTGGAAGGTGAGCAGTTCTTC
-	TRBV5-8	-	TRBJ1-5	CASSLQGMNQPQHF	TGTGCCAGCAGCTTGCAGGGTATGAATCAGCCCCAGCATTTT
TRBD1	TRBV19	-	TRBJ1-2	CASRAGQGNYGYTF	TGTGCCAGTAGGGCCGGACAGGGCAACTATGGCTACACCTTC
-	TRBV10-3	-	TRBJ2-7	CASALAGDSYEQYF	TGTGCCAGCGCCCTGGCAGGGGACTCCTACGAGCAGTACTTC
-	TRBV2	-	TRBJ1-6	CANSWGPGNSPLHF	TGTGCCAACTCCTGGGGGCCTGGTAATTCACCCCTCCACTTT
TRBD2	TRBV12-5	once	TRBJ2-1	CASGLAPSAGAYRQFF	TGTGCTAGTGGTTTGGCCCCATCAGCGGGAGCCTATCGGCAGTTCTTC
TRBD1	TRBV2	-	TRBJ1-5	CASSEETGFMRDNQPQHF	TGTGCCAGCAGTGAGGAGACAGGGTTCATGCGAGATAATCAGCCCCAGCATTTT